This T cell receptor (beta chain) was retrieved from a study of cytomegalovirus exposure and HLA in healthy donors. Study-wide results and limits: Specificity for CMV antigens was confirmed in vitro for a few of the CMV-associated chains. The authors enumerated around 150 TCR beta chains as linked to cytomegalovirus.

The donors were members of the validation cohort comprising some 130 subjects, separate from the roughly 640-subject first cohort. Note on this clone: Its specificity is not known.

Produced via immunoSEQ multiplex PCR; TCRdb's table is partial and in-frame only. The table includes about 300,000 clones, around nine tenths detected once. The CDR3 covers 11 residues. CDR1 and CDR2 from the germline V gene are SNHLY and FYNNEI. V was shortened by 3 bases and J by 11 bases, with 10 bases between the two germline ends. This chain connects TRBV2 to TRBJ1-1; no firm D call. Sequences were obtained from PBMCs. The TCR comes from a woman under 30 in good health and CMV-seronegative. CDR3 in DNA: TGTGCCAGCAGTGATGAGTATGTCGCTTTCTTT. Protein product: CASSDEYVAFF.